This T cell receptor beta chain is drawn from a study of T cells in Graves' hyperthyroidism and ophthalmopathy. Across the whole study: Staff took peripheral blood when the initial diagnosis was made, before any treatment began.

TCR beta CDR3 sequences were amplified from RNA transcripts. The TCR CDR3 first-round RT-PCR relied on the HTBI primer set. MiXCR, run by TCRdb on the multiplex PCR reads, gives a single entry per CDR3 protein. The sample includes around 570,000 distinct CDR3 sequences, roughly 21% of them seen just once. The sample holds many counts of this clonotype. The V and J ends lost 6 bases and 10 bases respectively, with 13 bases between them. Germline values: CDR1 MNHNS, CDR2 SASEGT. The CDR3 is 13 residues long. Ophthalmopathy patients all had a Clinical Activity Score of at least 3, a NOSPECS grade of at least 4 and disease under 3 months old. Uncontrolled infection, other autoimmune disease, pregnancy or lactation disqualified patients from enrolment. Diagnosing involved the use of clinical symptoms, serum thyroxine and TRAb, thyroid ultrasound and orbital computed tomography.

The TCR was taken from a man in his forties with Graves' ophthalmopathy. The V and J genes are TRBV6-1 and TRBJ1-6, with D possibly TRBD1 on 6 matching bases. The sequenced sample was blood. The CDR3 region is CASSTNRDSPLHF. In nucleotides, the CDR3 is TGTGCCAGCAGCACCAACAGGGACTCACCCCTCCACTTT.